This record looks at one T cell receptor (beta chain) sequence and its context. The junction and the germline gene differ at one end; a read error may be behind it. The data belong to a study of blood T cells in healthy people across ages. On the study more broadly: The capture of about one barcoded beta molecule per two T cells was achieved by template switching.

Alongside a J-beta primer mix, a sample-barcoded 5' primer served in a second PCR lasting roughly 6 to 12 cycles. TCRdb independently ran MiXCR on the 5' RACE reads; one entry per CDR3 protein. The data contain some 930,000 distinct CDR3 sequences, 25% to 30% of them seen just once; the ten biggest clones take up roughly 10%. The germline gives CDR1 SGDLS, CDR2 YYNGEE. There are 14 residues in the CDR3. These records were also assigned to another study, of T cells of mothers and their children.

The clonotype comes from a middle-aged woman in good health. The chain has TRBV9 and TRBJ2-2; possible D gene TRBD2, 6 bases. The sample was blood. This CDR3 is CASSVGVGGGERFF. CDR3 DNA sequence: TGTGCCAGCAGCGTAGGAGTTGGAGGCGGGGAGCGGTTTTTT.